Presented here are 30 T cell receptor beta chains from one specimen sequenced in a study of blood T cell repertoires in COVID-19. Method: immunoSEQ multiplex PCR; TCRdb's copy keeps in-frame clones and lacks some. The sample consists of about 270,000 clones, about nine tenths of them appearing once. The sequencing sample was made of PBMCs or T cells enriched from blood (not recorded which). The receptors here all came from a woman in her forties with acute COVID-19.

V is TRBV9 and J is TRBJ2-3, with D perhaps matching TRBD2 (6 bases). The CDR3 is 14 amino acids. V shed 1 base and J shed 8 bases, with 14 bases lying between them. CDR1 is SGDLS, CDR2 YYNGEE, per germline. The CDR3 sequence: CASSVSGEQGTQYF. The CDR3 DNA reads as TGTGCCAGCAGCGTATCGGGAGAGCAGGGTACGCAGTATTTT.

V usage is TRBV5-4 and J usage is TRBJ2-5, with 8 bases that match TRBD1. Germline loops: CDR1 SGHNT, CDR2 YYREEE (reference sequence). There are 16 residues in the CDR3. The ends lost 4 bases at V and 5 bases at J; junction bases unmatched: 13. For the CDR3, the DNA is TGTGCCAGCAGCCGAACAGGGGGAGCGGTGATCGAGACCCAGTACTTC. Translated: CASSRTGGAVIETQYF.

V is TRBV24-1 and J is TRBJ1-2, with TRBD1 identical over 9 bases. The CDR3 extends over 15 amino acids. V lost 4 bases, J lost 4 bases, and 6 bases stayed unmatched. Germline-derived CDR1 and CDR2 are KGHDR and SFDVKD. The CDR3 here is CATSEGQGRSYGYTF. The DNA of the CDR3 is TGTGCCACCAGTGAGGGACAGGGACGGTCCTATGGCTACACCTTC.

The sample holds a few counts of this clone. V and J are TRBV5-1 and TRBJ1-2; 7 bases map to TRBD1. The germline V gene has CDR1 SGHRS and CDR2 YFSETQ. This CDR3 region has 14 residues. Unmatched junction bases numbered 8, after V lost 4 bases and J lost 5 bases. The CDR3, as DNA: TGCGCCAGCAGCCAAGGGACAGCTTTTTATGGCTACACCTTC. It codes for CASSQGTAFYGYTF.

The chain carries TRBV4-1 and TRBJ1-2, with a weak D call TRBD1 (5 bases). V was shortened by 5 bases and J by 3 bases, with 16 bases between the two germline ends. CDR3 length: 15 amino acids. Germline CDR1 and CDR2: MGHRA and YSYEKL. CDR3 DNA sequence: TGCGCCAGCAGCGCCATGGGGGGGACTTACTATGGCTACACCTTC. Residues: CASSAMGGTYYGYTF.

This chain connects TRBV5-1 to TRBJ1-4; D is ambiguous. V lost 0 bases, J lost 4 bases, and 10 bases lay in between. This CDR3 spans 15 amino acids. Germline V lookup: CDR1 SGHRS, CDR2 YFSETQ. CDR3 sequence reads: CASSLVGGINEKLFF. In DNA form, the CDR3 reads TGCGCCAGCAGCTTGGTTGGAGGGATTAATGAAAAACTGTTTTTT.

This clone is a singleton in its sample. V and J are TRBV6-5 and TRBJ2-2; D remains ambiguous. Per germline, CDR1 MNHEY and CDR2 SVGAGI. Trimming left V 0 bases short and J 4 bases short, with 9 bases between. The CDR3 totals 15 residues. CDR3 sequence: CASSYSNLATGELFF. The CDR3 DNA follows: TGTGCCAGCAGTTACTCGAATTTGGCCACCGGGGAGCTGTTTTTT.

The chain has TRBV5-8 and TRBJ2-2; perhaps TRBD1 as D (5 bases). V lost 5 bases and J lost 1, with 12 bases in between. CDR1 and CDR2 (germline): SGHTS, YDEGEE. This CDR3 region has 15 residues. CDR3 sequence reads: CASSLTDLNTGELFF. CDR3 in DNA: TGTGCCAGCAGTTTGACAGACCTGAACACCGGGGAGCTGTTTTTT.

The J gene is TRBJ1-1, the V gene TRBV18; D uncertain. Germline CDR1 and CDR2: KGHSH and LQKENI. There are 14 residues in the CDR3. V was clipped by 3 bases and J by 1 base, with 9 bases between them. The DNA for the CDR3 is TGTGCCAGCTCACCGGGGAGGGAGAACACTGAAGCTTTCTTT. Translation: CASSPGRENTEAFF.

The chain is built from TRBV5-5 and TRBJ2-5; D possibly corresponds to TRBD2 (6 bases). The length of the CDR3 is 12 residues. The germline CDR1 and CDR2 sequences are SGHKS and YYEKEE (reference sequence). With 5 bases removed from V and 5 bases from J, the gap between germline ends came to 10 bases. The CDR3, as DNA: TGTGCCAGCAGTCTGGGGAGGGAGACCCAGTACTTC. It is translated as CASSLGRETQYF.

This clone has only one observation. The genes are TRBV18 and TRBJ1-5; weak D call: TRBD1 (6 bases). Germline V gives CDR1 KGHSH, CDR2 LQKENI. V was shortened by 6 bases and J by 3 bases, with 12 bases between the two germline ends. CDR3 length: 14 residues. Here the CDR3 reads CASSPDSNNQPQHF. CDR3 in DNA: TGTGCCAGCTCCCCGGACAGTAACAATCAGCCCCAGCATTTT.

The count of this clone is one. This rearrangement joins TRBV14 to TRBJ1-1; 7 bases fit TRBD1. Trimming took 1 base from V and 12 from J; bases not matched to a gene: 11. The CDR3 sequence is 14 residues long. From germline, CDR1 is SGHDN and CDR2 FVKESK. CDR3 loop: CASSQGTTGSGTFF. Here the CDR3 DNA reads TGTGCCAGCAGCCAAGGTACGACAGGGAGTGGAACTTTCTTT.

CDR3 loop: CASSITGYNEQFF. The DNA of the CDR3 is TGTGCCAGTAGTATAACAGGCTACAATGAGCAGTTCTTC. This chain links TRBV19 with TRBJ2-1, with D perhaps TRBD1 (5 bases). V was pared by 2 bases and J by 3 bases, with 5 bases between. Looked up from germline, CDR1 is LNHDA and CDR2 is SQIVND (reference sequence). There are 13 residues in the CDR3.

The V and J genes are TRBV19 and TRBJ2-3, with 14 bases matching TRBD2. This CDR3 has 20 amino acids. Germline V gene sequence: CDR1 LNHDA, CDR2 SQIVND (reference sequence). Trimming removed 0 bases from V and 5 bases from J; junction bases left unmatched: 13. CDR3 loop: CASSIDGPGTSGSWVDTQYF. For the CDR3, the DNA is TGTGCCAGTAGTATAGATGGCCCCGGGACTAGCGGGAGTTGGGTAGATACGCAGTATTTT.

This clone was detected once. The V gene is TRBV9, the J gene TRBJ2-3, with 8 nucleotides matching TRBD2. Germline V CDR1 and CDR2: SGDLS, YYNGEE. CDR3 length: 15 residues. V dropped 3 bases and J dropped 5; count of bases not matched to a gene: 8. Written as DNA, the CDR3 is TGTGCCAGCAGCGCCTCGCGGGGGGCGGGAGATACGCAGTATTTT. It is translated as CASSASRGAGDTQYF.

The rearrangement uses TRBV5-1 and TRBJ2-1, with 7 bases identical to TRBD2. CDR1 SGHRS and CDR2 YFSETQ come from the germline V gene. Trimming took 3 bases from V and 0 from J; bases not matched to a gene: 6. This CDR3 has 16 amino acids. The CDR3 DNA reads TGCGCCAGCAGCTGGGGACTACCGAGCTCCTACAATGAGCAGTTCTTC. It is translated as CASSWGLPSSYNEQFF.

This chain uses TRBV7-9 with TRBJ1-2, with 8 nucleotides matching TRBD1. V gave up 2 bases and J gave up 3 bases; unmatched junction bases: 11. Germline values: CDR1 SEHNR, CDR2 FQNEAQ (reference sequence). This CDR3 is built from 17 residues. The CDR3 nucleotides are TGTGCCAGCAGCTTACTAGCAGGCGGGACAGGTGACTATGGCTACACCTTC. Its translation: CASSLLAGGTGDYGYTF.

This clone came up a few times. This chain uses TRBV5-1 with TRBJ1-6; 11 nucleotides match TRBD1. Germline CDR1 and CDR2: SGHRS and YFSETQ. This CDR3 is 16 amino acids long. V lost 0 bases and J lost 9; bases outside the gene matches: 5. This chain's CDR3 is CASSLGTGGLGSPLHF. CDR3 bases: TGCGCCAGCAGCTTGGGGACAGGGGGCCTGGGTTCACCCCTCCACTTT. Combining the CDR3 with reference TRBV5-1 and TRBJ1-6 gives the whole variable domain KAGVTQTPRYLIKTRGQQVTLSCSPISGHRSVSWYQQTPGQGLQFLFEYFSETQRNKGNFPGRFSGRQFSNSRSEMNVSTLELGDSALYLCASSLGTGGLGSPLHFGNGTRLTVT.

This chain uses TRBV5-5 with TRBJ1-5; TRBD1 aligns across 8 bases. This CDR3 has 16 residues. Germline V gene data show CDR1 as SGHKS and CDR2 as YYEKEE (reference sequence). The J segment lost 5 bases and the V segment lost 0 bases, leaving 7 bases of the junction unmatched. The CDR3 DNA reads TGTGCCAGCAGCTTGGAAGGGACAGGTTCTCATCAGCCCCAGCATTTT. Its translation: CASSLEGTGSHQPQHF.

V usage is TRBV10-3 and J usage is TRBJ2-5; TRBD1 aligns across 8 bases. Germline CDR1 is ENHRY and CDR2 is SYGVKD. The CDR3 is made up of 15 amino acids. The junction had 7 bases not matched to a gene; V was cut back by 2 bases and J by 5 bases. The CDR3 reads CAISEATGAPETQYF. The CDR3 nucleotides read TGTGCCATCAGTGAGGCGACAGGGGCCCCGGAGACCCAGTACTTC.

The rearrangement links TRBV28 to TRBJ1-2; D perhaps matches TRBD1 (5 bases). The germline gives CDR1 MDHEN, CDR2 SYDVKM. The CDR3 is 13 residues long. V was pared by 3 bases and J by 4 bases, with 9 bases between. The CDR3 bases are TGTGCCAGCAGTTTTGGGGGGAGCTATGGCTACACCTTC. This codes for CASSFGGSYGYTF.

The rearrangement uses TRBV30 and TRBJ1-2; D unresolved. Per germline, CDR1 GTSNPN and CDR2 SVGIG (reference sequence). Trimming cost V 4 bases and J 7 bases, with 13 bases left between them. This CDR3 spans 12 amino acids. Here the CDR3 reads CAWTAAYIGYTF. The CDR3 bases are TGTGCCTGGACGGCGGCGTATATTGGCTACACCTTC.

The chain joins TRBV7-9 to TRBJ2-1; 8 nucleotides align to TRBD1. The CDR3 loop spans 14 amino acids. J lost 8 bases, V lost 5 bases, and 8 bases had no gene match. Germline V gene lookup returns CDR1 SEHNR and CDR2 FQNEAQ (reference sequence). DNA of the CDR3: TGTGCCAGCAGCCTCCGGACAGGGATGGATGAGCAGTTCTTC. Protein product: CASSLRTGMDEQFF.

This clone came up once. The chain carries TRBV21-1 and TRBJ2-3; no DNA check was done on the table's D call, TRBD2. TRBV21-1 is recorded as a pseudogene. There are 18 residues in the CDR3. Here the CDR3 DNA reads TGTGCCAGCAGAACCGGGACTAGCGGGAGGGCCATAGGGAATACGCAGTATTTT. This gives the protein CASRTGTSGRAIGNTQYF.

The V gene is TRBV5-6, the J gene TRBJ2-2; 8 bases align to TRBD1. Germline CDR1 reads SGHDT; CDR2 reads YYEEEE. V dropped 4 bases and J dropped 5; count of bases not matched to a gene: 7. The CDR3 sequence is 15 residues long. The CDR3 DNA is TGTGCCAGCAGCCTGCTGGACAGGGATACCGGGGAGCTGTTTTTT. Its protein is CASSLLDRDTGELFF.

The V call is TRBV11-1, the J call TRBJ2-7, with 9 bases identical to TRBD1. Germline V CDR1 and CDR2: SGHAT, FQDESV (reference sequence). The CDR3 loop spans 16 amino acids. V was clipped by 5 bases and J by 2 bases; unmatched bases: 10. In nucleotides, the CDR3 is TGTGCCAGCAGCGCCACCGGGACAGGGAATCCCTACGAGCAGTACTTC. This sequence encodes CASSATGTGNPYEQYF.

The CDR3 bases are TGTGCCAGCAGTCTACAGGGGCCCACTGAAGCTTTCTTT. Translated, it gives CASSLQGPTEAFF. V and J are TRBV3-1 (or the pseudogene TRBV3-2) and TRBJ1-1; 7 bases fit TRBD1. Germline CDR1 LGHDT, CDR2 YNNKEL (reference sequence). Trimming took 6 bases from V and 4 from J; bases not matched to a gene: 5. The CDR3 length is 13 residues.

V is TRBV7-9 and J is TRBJ2-5; a possible D gene is TRBD2 (6 bases). Germline values: CDR1 SEHNR, CDR2 FQNEAQ (reference sequence). Deletions cut 5 bases from V and 2 bases from J, with 15 bases between. CDR3 length equals 15 residues. The CDR3 nucleotides read TGTGCCAGCAGCCCCCGGGGAGGAACTCAAGAGACCCAGTACTTC. Its translation is CASSPRGGTQETQYF. The whole variable domain, remainder taken from reference TRBV7-9 and TRBJ2-5, is DTGVSQNPRHKITKRGQNVTFRCDPISEHNRLYWYRQTLGQGPEFLTYFQNEAQLEKSRLLSDRFSAERPKGSFSTLEIQRTEQGDSAMYLCASSPRGGTQETQYFGPGTRLLVL.

This clone has a handful of counts. The rearrangement links TRBV5-8 to TRBJ2-5, with 9 bases fitting TRBD1. Germline CDR1 is SGHTS and CDR2 is YDEGEE. The ends lost 4 bases at V and 4 bases at J; junction bases unmatched: 5. This CDR3 is built from 14 residues. CDR3 sequence: CASSPHRGLETQYF. In DNA, the CDR3 is TGTGCCAGCAGCCCGCACAGGGGGCTAGAGACCCAGTACTTC.

J is TRBJ1-4 and V is TRBV28; 7 bases fit TRBD1. The CDR3 runs to 13 residues. In germline, CDR1 is MDHEN, CDR2 SYDVKM. Germline trimming cut 4 bases from V and 8 bases from J; bases unmatched to any gene: 4. As DNA, the CDR3 is TGTGCCAGCAGTTGGGACAGCAGGGAAAAACTGTTTTTT. This gives the protein CASSWDSREKLFF. The full variable domain, with the rest looked up from reference TRBV28 and TRBJ1-4, is DVKVTQSSRYLVKRTGEKVFLECVQDMDHENMFWYRQDPGLGLRLIYFSYDVKMKEKGDIPEGYSVSREKKERFSLILESASTNQTSMYLCASSWDSREKLFFGSGTQLSVL.